Sequencing of this T cell receptor beta chain was carried out in a study of blood T cell repertoires in COVID-19. About the research overall: Acute and convalescent COVID-19 samples came from the United States, Italy and Spain. Sources were T cells, B-cell-depleted T cells, or PBMCs; the material itself was cDNA or gDNA.

The ends were cut back, 10 bases at V and 3 bases at J, with 12 bases in the middle. The CDR3 loop spans 12 amino acids. Original methodology: For nucleated cells, counts were estimated from reference gene primer amplification. Sequencing was performed with immunoSEQ multiplex PCR; in TCRdb, only in-frame clones are kept and a portion is missing. V, J and clone size are those of that table, while D and trimming were read from the DNA. The sample consists of roughly 150,000 clones, 76% of them appearing once. The chain combines TRBV12-3 or TRBV12-4 with TRBJ1-2; possible D gene TRBD1, 5 bases. The TCR originated in a man in his fifties or sixties with acute or convalescent COVID-19. Sequences were obtained from peripheral blood. For the CDR3, the DNA is TGTGCCACCTCGGGGGGTTACTATGGCTACACCTTC. As protein: CATSGGYYGYTF.